This T cell receptor (beta chain) was retrieved from a study of T-cell reconstitution after alpha-beta-depleted transplantation in children. Study observations and caveats: After transplant, at about two months, alpha-beta T cells were reportedly derived from several hundred expanded graft clones. The study traced high day-60 TCRbeta diversity in some patients to surviving recipient T cells and thymic progenitors. The main origin of T-cell counts and diversity one year after transplant was newly produced T cells.

In its sample, this clonotype was seen a few times. Antigen specificity is unknown. Preparation of the TCRbeta library was carried out with unique molecular identifiers. TCRdb re-called the PCR reads through MiXCR, storing one row per CDR3 protein. The sample has 440,000 or so distinct CDR3 sequences, roughly 43% seen once. The germline V gene has CDR1 MNHNS and CDR2 SASEGT. CDR3 length: 16 residues. V dropped 6 bases and J dropped 5; count of bases not matched to a gene: 11. The TCR was taken from a girl aged 2-9 years with aplastic anemia, due to receive a stem cell transplant. The sequencing here drew on PBMCs, taken before TCRalphabeta/CD19-depleted stem cell transplant. This rearrangement joins TRBV6-1 to TRBJ2-2, with 8 bases lining up with TRBD1. The CDR3 sequence: CASSFGQGVGTGELFF. The DNA for the CDR3 is TGTGCCAGCAGCTTTGGACAGGGTGTGGGGACCGGGGAGCTGTTTTTT.